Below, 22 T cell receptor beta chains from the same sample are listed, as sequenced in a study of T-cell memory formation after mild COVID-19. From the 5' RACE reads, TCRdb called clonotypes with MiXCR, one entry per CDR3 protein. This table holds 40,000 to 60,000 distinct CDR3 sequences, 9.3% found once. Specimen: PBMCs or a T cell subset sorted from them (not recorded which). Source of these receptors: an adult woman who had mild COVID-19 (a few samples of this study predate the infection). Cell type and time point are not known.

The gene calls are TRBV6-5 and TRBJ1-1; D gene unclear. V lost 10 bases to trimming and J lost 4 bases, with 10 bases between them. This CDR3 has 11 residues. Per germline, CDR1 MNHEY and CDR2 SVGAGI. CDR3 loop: CATHSSTEAFF. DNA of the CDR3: TGTGCCACCCACTCGTCCACTGAAGCTTTCTTT.

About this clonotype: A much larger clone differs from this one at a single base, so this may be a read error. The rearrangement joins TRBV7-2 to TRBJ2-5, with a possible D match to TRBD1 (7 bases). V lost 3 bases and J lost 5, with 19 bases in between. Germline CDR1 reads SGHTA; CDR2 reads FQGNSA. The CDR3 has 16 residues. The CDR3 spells CASSLEGTVRMETQYF. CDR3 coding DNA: TGTGCCAGCAGCTTGGAGGGGACAGTTCGAATGGAGACCCAGTACTTC.

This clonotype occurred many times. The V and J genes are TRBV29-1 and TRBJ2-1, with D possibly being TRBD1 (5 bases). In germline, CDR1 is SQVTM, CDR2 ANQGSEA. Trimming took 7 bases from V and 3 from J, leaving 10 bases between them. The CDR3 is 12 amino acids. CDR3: CSDTQGYNEQFF. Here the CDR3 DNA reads TGCAGCGACACTCAGGGCTACAATGAGCAGTTCTTC.

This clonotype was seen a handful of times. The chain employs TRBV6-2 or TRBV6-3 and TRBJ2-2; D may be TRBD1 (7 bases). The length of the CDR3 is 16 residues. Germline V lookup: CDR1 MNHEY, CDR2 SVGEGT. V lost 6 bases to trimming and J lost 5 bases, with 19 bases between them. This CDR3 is CASSYRGLLGTGELFF. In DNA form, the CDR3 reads TGTGCCAGCAGCTACAGGGGACTGCTAGGGACCGGGGAGCTGTTTTTT.

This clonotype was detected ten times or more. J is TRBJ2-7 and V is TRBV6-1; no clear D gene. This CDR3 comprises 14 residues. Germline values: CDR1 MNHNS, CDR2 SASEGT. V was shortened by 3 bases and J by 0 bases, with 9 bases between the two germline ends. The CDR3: CASSEWSSSYEQYF. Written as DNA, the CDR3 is TGTGCCAGCAGTGAGTGGTCGAGCTCCTACGAGCAGTACTTC.

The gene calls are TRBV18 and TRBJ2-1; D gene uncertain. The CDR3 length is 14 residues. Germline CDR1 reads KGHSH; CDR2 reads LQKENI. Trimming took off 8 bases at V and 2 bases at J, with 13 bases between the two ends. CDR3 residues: CASLVGGPYNEQFF. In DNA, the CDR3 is TGTGCCAGCCTAGTTGGCGGCCCCTACAATGAGCAGTTCTTC.

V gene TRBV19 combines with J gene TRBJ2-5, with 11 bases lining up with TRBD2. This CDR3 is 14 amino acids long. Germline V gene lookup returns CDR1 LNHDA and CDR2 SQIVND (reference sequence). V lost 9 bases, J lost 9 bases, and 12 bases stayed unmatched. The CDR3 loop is CARSPGTSGRAQYF. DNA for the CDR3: TGTGCCAGGAGTCCGGGGACTAGCGGCCGCGCCCAGTACTTC.

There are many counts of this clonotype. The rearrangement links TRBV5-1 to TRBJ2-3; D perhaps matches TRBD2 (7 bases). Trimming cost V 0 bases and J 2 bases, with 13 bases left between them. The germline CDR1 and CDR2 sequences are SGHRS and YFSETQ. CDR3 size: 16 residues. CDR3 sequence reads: CASSLDAGAHTDTQYF. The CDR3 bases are TGCGCCAGCAGCTTGGATGCGGGGGCCCACACAGATACGCAGTATTTT. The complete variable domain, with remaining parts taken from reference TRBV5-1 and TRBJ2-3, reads KAGVTQTPRYLIKTRGQQVTLSCSPISGHRSVSWYQQTPGQGLQFLFEYFSETQRNKGNFPGRFSGRQFSNSRSEMNVSTLELGDSALYLCASSLDAGAHTDTQYFGPGTRLTVL.

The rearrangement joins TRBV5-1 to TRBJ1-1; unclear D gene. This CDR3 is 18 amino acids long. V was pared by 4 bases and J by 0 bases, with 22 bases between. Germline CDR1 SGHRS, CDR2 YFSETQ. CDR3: CASSEKIGSIFMNTEAFF. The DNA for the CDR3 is TGCGCCAGCAGCGAGAAAATCGGGTCCATTTTCATGAACACTGAAGCTTTCTTT.

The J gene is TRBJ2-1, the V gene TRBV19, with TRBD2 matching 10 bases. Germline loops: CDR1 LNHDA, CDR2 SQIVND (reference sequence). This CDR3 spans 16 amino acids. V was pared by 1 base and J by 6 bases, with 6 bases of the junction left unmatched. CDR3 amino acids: CASSIVGLAEFNEQFF. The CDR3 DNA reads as TGTGCCAGTAGTATAGTTGGACTAGCGGAGTTCAATGAGCAGTTCTTC.

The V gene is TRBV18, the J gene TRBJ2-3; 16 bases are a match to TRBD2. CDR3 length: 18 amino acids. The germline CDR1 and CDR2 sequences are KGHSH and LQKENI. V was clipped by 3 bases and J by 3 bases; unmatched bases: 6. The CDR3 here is CASSPGLAGGQQTDTQYF. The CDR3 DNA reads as TGTGCCAGCTCACCGGGACTAGCGGGAGGGCAGCAGACAGATACGCAGTATTTT.

CDR3 sequence reads: CATSDPTLGDQPQHF. The CDR3 DNA is TGTGCCACCAGTGACCCCACCCTGGGGGATCAGCCCCAGCATTTT. V is TRBV24-1 and J is TRBJ1-5; D might be TRBD1 (5 bases). CDR1 and CDR2 from the germline V gene are KGHDR and SFDVKD. V was clipped by 4 bases and J by 5 bases, with 14 bases between them. The CDR3 is 15 residues long.

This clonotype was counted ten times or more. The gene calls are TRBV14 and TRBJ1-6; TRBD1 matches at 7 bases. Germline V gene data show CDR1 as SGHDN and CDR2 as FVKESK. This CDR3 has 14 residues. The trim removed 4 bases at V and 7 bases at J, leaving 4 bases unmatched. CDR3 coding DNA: TGTGCCAGCAGCCGGGACAGAGGAAATTCACCCCTCCACTTT. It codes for CASSRDRGNSPLHF.

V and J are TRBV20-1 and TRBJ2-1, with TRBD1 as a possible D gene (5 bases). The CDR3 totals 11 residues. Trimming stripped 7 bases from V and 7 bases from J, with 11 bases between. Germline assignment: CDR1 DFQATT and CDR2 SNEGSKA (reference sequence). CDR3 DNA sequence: TGCAGTGTTACTCAGGGTAATGAGCAGTTCTTC. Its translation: CSVTQGNEQFF.

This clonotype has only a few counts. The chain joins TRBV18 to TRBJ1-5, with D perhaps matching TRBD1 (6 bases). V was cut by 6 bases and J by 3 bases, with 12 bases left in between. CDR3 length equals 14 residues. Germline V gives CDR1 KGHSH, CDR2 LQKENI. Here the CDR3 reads CASSPTGNNQPQHF. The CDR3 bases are TGTGCCAGCTCCCCTACAGGGAACAATCAGCCCCAGCATTTT.

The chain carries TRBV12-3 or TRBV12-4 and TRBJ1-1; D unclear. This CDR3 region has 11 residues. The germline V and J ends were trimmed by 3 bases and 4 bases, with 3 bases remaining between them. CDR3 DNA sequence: TGTGCCAGCAGTTTTAGCACTGAAGCTTTCTTT. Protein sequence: CASSFSTEAFF.

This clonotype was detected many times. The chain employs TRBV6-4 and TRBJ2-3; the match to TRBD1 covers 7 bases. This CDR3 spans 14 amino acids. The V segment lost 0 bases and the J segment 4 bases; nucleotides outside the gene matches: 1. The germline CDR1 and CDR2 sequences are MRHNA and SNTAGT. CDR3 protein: CASSDSTGPDTQYF. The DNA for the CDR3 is TGTGCCAGCAGTGACTCGACAGGGCCAGATACGCAGTATTTT.

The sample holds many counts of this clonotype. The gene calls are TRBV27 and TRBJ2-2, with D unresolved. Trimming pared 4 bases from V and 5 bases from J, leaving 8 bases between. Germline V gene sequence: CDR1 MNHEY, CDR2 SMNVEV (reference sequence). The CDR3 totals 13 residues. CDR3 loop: CASSSRRTGELFF. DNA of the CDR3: TGTGCCAGCAGTTCCCGAAGGACCGGGGAGCTGTTTTTT.

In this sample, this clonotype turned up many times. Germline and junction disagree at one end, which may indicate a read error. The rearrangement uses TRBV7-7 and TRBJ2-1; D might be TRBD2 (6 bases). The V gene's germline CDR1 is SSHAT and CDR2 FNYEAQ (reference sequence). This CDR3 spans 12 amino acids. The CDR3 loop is CASSEGLGEQFF. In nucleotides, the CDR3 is TGTGCTAGCAGCGAGGGACTTGGGGAGCAGTTCTTC.

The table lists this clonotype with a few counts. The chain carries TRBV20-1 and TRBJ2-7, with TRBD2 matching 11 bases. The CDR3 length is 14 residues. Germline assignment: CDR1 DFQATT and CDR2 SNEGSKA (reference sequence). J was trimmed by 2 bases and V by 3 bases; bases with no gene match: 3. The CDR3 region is CSASLAGGTYEQYF. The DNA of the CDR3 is TGCAGTGCTAGCCTAGCGGGAGGAACCTACGAGCAGTACTTC.

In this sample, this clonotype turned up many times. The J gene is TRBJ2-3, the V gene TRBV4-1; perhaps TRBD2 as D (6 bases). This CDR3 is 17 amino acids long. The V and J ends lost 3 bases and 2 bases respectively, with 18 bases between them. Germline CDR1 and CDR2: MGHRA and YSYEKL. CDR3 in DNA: TGCGCCAGCAGCCACTCCTTAAGCGGGTCTCACACAGATACGCAGTATTTT. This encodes CASSHSLSGSHTDTQYF.

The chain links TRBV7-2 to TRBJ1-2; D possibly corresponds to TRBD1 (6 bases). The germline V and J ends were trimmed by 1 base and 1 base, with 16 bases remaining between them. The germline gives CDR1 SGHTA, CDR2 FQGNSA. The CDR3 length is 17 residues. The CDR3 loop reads CASSLVLWGGRNYGYTF. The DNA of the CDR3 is TGTGCCAGCAGCTTAGTCCTGTGGGGGGGCCGTAACTATGGCTACACCTTC.